These 17 T cell receptor beta chains were sequenced from one sample in a study of memory CD4+ T cells and cytomegalovirus serostatus. Single viable CD3+CD4+CD8-CD45RO+ cells were sorted as the memory CD4+ T cells. Sequenced by immunoSEQ multiplex PCR; TCRdb stores in-frame clones only, minus some. Here the sample spans some 67,000 clones, about 70% being singletons. Specimen: memory CD4+ T cells from blood. These receptor sequences come from an adult in good health and CMV-seropositive.

The CDR3 bases are TGCAGTGCTGAAGGACAGATCAAGACCTTC. Residues: CSAEGQIKTF. V gene TRBV20-1 combines with J gene TRBJ1-2, with D tentatively TRBD1 (6 bases). The CDR3 extends over 10 amino acids. Between the trimmed V and J ends, which lost 5 bases and 14 bases, there was a span of 15 bases. Germline values: CDR1 DFQATT, CDR2 SNEGSKA (reference sequence).

The chain carries TRBV6-1 and TRBJ2-7; D remains unclear. Germline CDR1 and CDR2: MNHNS and SASEGT. Deletions cut 3 bases from V and 2 bases from J, with 8 bases between. The CDR3 loop spans 13 amino acids. CDR3 DNA sequence: TGTGCCAGCAGTGACAAGTTAACCTACGAGCAGTACTTC. This encodes CASSDKLTYEQYF.

This clone has just a few counts. This sequence joins TRBV4-2 and TRBJ2-1; D is undetermined. This CDR3 is built from 15 residues. Germline V gene sequence: CDR1 LGHNA, CDR2 YNFKEQ. The V end lost 0 bases, the J end lost 4 bases, and 10 bases lay between the germline ends. The CDR3 spells CASSQDRQEYNEQFF. Written as DNA, the CDR3 is TGTGCCAGCAGCCAAGATCGTCAGGAATACAATGAGCAGTTCTTC.

The chain joins TRBV7-2 to TRBJ1-2; no definite D call. CDR3 size: 13 residues. Trimming pared 3 bases from V and 8 bases from J, leaving 13 bases between. Germline V gene sequence: CDR1 SGHTA, CDR2 FQGNSA. The DNA for the CDR3 is TGTGCCAGCAGCTTCGGGCCCCTCGAAGGCTACACCTTC. Its translation: CASSFGPLEGYTF.

This clone was seen a handful of times. The chain joins TRBV7-3 to TRBJ2-1; possibly TRBD2 for D (6 bases). V lost 2 bases to trimming and J lost 0 bases, with 14 bases between them. The CDR3 runs to 17 residues. Germline-derived CDR1 and CDR2 are SGHTA and FQGTGA. CDR3 sequence reads: CASSLGPSGDSYNEQFF. CDR3 nucleotide sequence: TGTGCCAGCAGCTTAGGGCCGTCGGGAGACTCCTACAATGAGCAGTTCTTC.

This clone came up a few times. The chain has TRBV13 and TRBJ1-5; 7 bases fit TRBD1. This CDR3 comprises 15 residues. Germline CDR1 PRHDT, CDR2 FYEKMQ (reference sequence). V was pared by 1 base and J by 3 bases, with 3 bases of the junction left unmatched. CDR3 sequence (DNA): TGTGCCAGCAGCTTAGTACAGGGGCACAATCAGCCCCAGCATTTT. Amino acid sequence: CASSLVQGHNQPQHF.

This chain uses TRBV18 with TRBJ2-7; 9 bases agree with TRBD1. With V trimmed by 6 bases and J by 6 bases, 12 bases remained unmatched. There are 15 residues in the CDR3. Germline V gives CDR1 KGHSH, CDR2 LQKENI. CDR3 coding DNA: TGTGCCAGCTCGCTACAGACCGGGACAGGGTTCGAGCAGTACTTC. It specifies CASSLQTGTGFEQYF.

V usage is TRBV5-1 and J usage is TRBJ2-2; D possibly corresponds to TRBD1 (6 bases). Germline loops: CDR1 SGHRS, CDR2 YFSETQ. CDR3 length equals 16 residues. V lost 1 base to trimming and J lost 2 bases, with 12 bases between them. CDR3 in amino acids: CASSLLGQINTGELFF. The CDR3 DNA reads TGCGCCAGCAGCTTGCTCGGACAGATTAACACCGGGGAGCTGTTTTTT.

The chain links TRBV5-1 to TRBJ2-3, with unresolved D. The germline V gene has CDR1 SGHRS and CDR2 YFSETQ. This CDR3 contains 16 residues. With 4 bases removed from V and 3 bases from J, the gap between germline ends came to 18 bases. CDR3 nucleotides: TGCGCCAGCAGCGACCCACACGGAGTTAGGACAGATACGCAGTATTTT. As protein: CASSDPHGVRTDTQYF.

The rearrangement joins TRBV7-9 to TRBJ2-7, with D perhaps TRBD2 (7 bases). The V end was cut by 5 bases, the J end by 2 bases, with 19 bases between. CDR1 and CDR2 from the germline V gene are SEHNR and FQNEAQ (reference sequence). The CDR3 length is 16 residues. CDR3 coding DNA: TGTGCCAGCAGCGCCATCGGGGGGCGCATTGCCTACGAGCAGTACTTC. It is translated as CASSAIGGRIAYEQYF. The whole variable domain, remainder taken from reference TRBV7-9 and TRBJ2-7, is DTGVSQNPRHKITKRGQNVTFRCDPISEHNRLYWYRQTLGQGPEFLTYFQNEAQLEKSRLLSDRFSAERPKGSFSTLEIQRTEQGDSAMYLCASSAIGGRIAYEQYFGPGTRLTVT.

The J gene is TRBJ2-5, the V gene TRBV5-1; TRBD2 matches 9 bases. Germline CDR1 reads SGHRS; CDR2 reads YFSETQ. The CDR3 length is 16 residues. Trimming at V came to 4 bases and at J to 3 bases, leaving 10 bases not matched to a gene. The CDR3 DNA is TGCGCCAGCAGCAAACGGGAGACTAGCGGCGAAGAGACCCAGTACTTC. Amino acid sequence: CASSKRETSGEETQYF.

V gene TRBV28 combines with J gene TRBJ2-4; D remains unclear. This CDR3 is built from 12 residues. The V end lost 3 bases, the J end lost 3 bases, and 3 bases lay between the germline ends. CDR1 and CDR2 (germline): MDHEN, SYDVKM. This CDR3 is CASSFVKNIQYF. For the CDR3, the DNA is TGTGCCAGCAGTTTTGTCAAAAACATTCAGTACTTC.

The chain is built from TRBV5-1 and TRBJ2-3, with 11 bases lining up with TRBD2. The length of the CDR3 is 16 residues. V was clipped by 3 bases and J by 1 base; unmatched bases: 4. Per the germline V gene, CDR1 is SGHRS and CDR2 is YFSETQ. The CDR3 loop is CASSSTSGVGTDTQYF. The CDR3 DNA reads TGCGCCAGCAGCTCGACTAGCGGGGTCGGCACAGATACGCAGTATTTT. Looking up the rest from reference TRBV5-1 and TRBJ2-3 gives the full variable domain: KAGVTQTPRYLIKTRGQQVTLSCSPISGHRSVSWYQQTPGQGLQFLFEYFSETQRNKGNFPGRFSGRQFSNSRSEMNVSTLELGDSALYLCASSSTSGVGTDTQYFGPGTRLTVL.

The rearrangement uses TRBV4-1 and TRBJ1-2, with D perhaps matching TRBD1 (5 bases). The ends were cut back, 0 bases at V and 1 base at J, with 9 bases in the middle. The CDR3 is 15 residues long. The germline V gene has CDR1 MGHRA and CDR2 YSYEKL. The CDR3 sequence is CASSQDRGNNYGYTF. CDR3 DNA: TGCGCCAGCAGCCAAGATAGGGGAAATAACTATGGCTACACCTTC.

This clone was counted only a few times. CDR3 in amino acids: CASSLGRQETQYF. CDR3 sequence (DNA): TGTGCCAGCAGCTTAGGACGGCAAGAGACCCAGTACTTC. The chain carries TRBV7-8 and TRBJ2-5; D ambiguous. Germline V gene sequence: CDR1 SGHVS, CDR2 FQNEAQ. V lost 1 base and J 2 bases, leaving 5 bases between the germline ends. This CDR3 region has 13 residues. The full variable domain, completed using reference TRBV7-8 and TRBJ2-5, is GAGVSQSPRYKVAKRGQDVALRCDPISGHVSLFWYQQALGQGPEFLTYFQNEAQLDKSGLPSDRFFAERPEGSVSTLKIQRTQQEDSAVYLCASSLGRQETQYFGPGTRLLVL.

The gene calls are TRBV5-1 and TRBJ2-7; the D gene is possibly TRBD2 (6 bases). The CDR3 has 14 amino acids. Germline V gives CDR1 SGHRS, CDR2 YFSETQ. The ends were cut back, 4 bases at V and 2 bases at J, with 13 bases in the middle. The CDR3 nucleotides are TGCGCCAGCAGCGGCGGGGCGTCCACCTACGAGCAGTACTTC. This encodes CASSGGASTYEQYF.

The J gene is TRBJ1-2, the V gene TRBV4-3; D gene ambiguous. The V gene lost 1 base and the J gene lost 3 bases, with 15 bases spanning the gap. CDR3 size: 16 residues. Germline V lookup: CDR1 LGHNA, CDR2 YSLEER. The CDR3 DNA follows: TGCGCCAGCAGCCAAGGAATCCGGGAGTGGGACTATGGCTACACCTTC. As protein: CASSQGIREWDYGYTF.